This T cell receptor (beta chain) was captured in a study of blood T cell repertoires in COVID-19. Across the study: Specimens from acute and convalescent COVID-19 originated in the United States, Italy and Spain. PBMCs, B-cell-depleted T cells, or T cells provided the cDNA or gDNA that made up the material.

Under the authors' procedure: Reference gene primers were amplified, and this amplification served to estimate nucleated cell counts. Here immunoSEQ multiplex PCR was the method, and the copy in TCRdb shows in-frame clones only, minus some. V, J and clone size are those of that table, while D and trimming were read from the DNA. The sample records approximately 140,000 clones, roughly 88% being singletons. The J segment lost 7 bases and the V segment lost 0 bases, leaving 4 bases of the junction unmatched. CDR1 and CDR2 from the germline V gene are KGHSH and LQKENI. This CDR3 spans 14 amino acids. The sequence derives from a human donor in a cohort sampled during active COVID-19. Material for sequencing was peripheral blood. This chain connects TRBV18 to TRBJ1-2; 8 positions match TRBD1. The CDR3 loop is CASSPPAQGGGYTF. The CDR3 DNA is TGTGCCAGCTCACCACCGGCACAGGGGGGTGGCTACACCTTC.